This TCR beta chain was sequenced for a study of T cells after yellow fever vaccination. Overall study context: The SMART-Seq v4 Ultra Low Input method served to prepare the low-cell-number fractions.

A single record per CDR3 protein comes from TCRdb applying MiXCR to the 5' RACE reads. The sample shows under 200,000 distinct CDR3 sequences, around 7.2% of them seen only once. The sample holds a few counts of this clonotype. Germline loops: CDR1 SGHVS, CDR2 FQNEAQ. This CDR3 spans 14 amino acids. V gave up 5 bases and J gave up 2 bases, with 10 bases separating them. This specimen consisted of CD4+ T cells sorted from PBMCs, obtained less than 6 days after the first yellow fever vaccination. The receptor was derived from a man aged 18 to 30 who received the YFV17D yellow fever vaccine. The gene calls are TRBV7-8 and TRBJ1-5; D is perhaps TRBD1 (6 bases). The CDR3 DNA follows: TGTGCCAGCAGCGGTACAGGGCGCAATCAGCCCCAGCATTTT. This sequence encodes CASSGTGRNQPQHF.